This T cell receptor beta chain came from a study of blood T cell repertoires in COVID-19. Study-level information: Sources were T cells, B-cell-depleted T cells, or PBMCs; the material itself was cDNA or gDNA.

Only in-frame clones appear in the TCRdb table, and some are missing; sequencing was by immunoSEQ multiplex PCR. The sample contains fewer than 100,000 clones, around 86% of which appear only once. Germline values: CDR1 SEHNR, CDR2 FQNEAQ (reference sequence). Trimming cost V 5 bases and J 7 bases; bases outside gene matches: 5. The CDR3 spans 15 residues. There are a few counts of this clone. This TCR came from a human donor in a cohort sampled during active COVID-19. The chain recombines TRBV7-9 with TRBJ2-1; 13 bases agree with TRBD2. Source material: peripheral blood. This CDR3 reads CASSPGLAGENEQFF. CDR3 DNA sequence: TGTGCCAGCAGCCCCGGACTAGCGGGGGAAAATGAGCAGTTCTTC.